Reported below is one TCR beta chain. As yet, its antigen is unknown. These data originate in a study of tumor-infiltrating lymphocytes in primary liver carcinoma. Study as a whole: The yield of productive TCRbeta reads per sample was roughly 3.65 to 8 million and was similar across tissue types.

The researchers produced TCR beta cDNA from approximately 540 ng total RNA with a constant-region primer. Construction of TCR beta libraries relied on three successive nested multiplex PCR rounds employing slightly modified ARM-PCR. The two initial PCR rounds, 9 to 11 cycles each, used TRBV1-TRBV30 forward and C-beta reverse primers. TCRdb ran MiXCR on the multiplex PCR reads and lists one entry per CDR3 protein. The sample has about 330,000 distinct CDR3 sequences, about 61% seen once. They got blood RNA out of unsorted whole blood and also pulled out germline DNA. Patients were treatment-naive with chronic HBV infection. Surgery was preceded by the collection of 3.5 to 4.5 milliliters of peripheral blood. Study-wide points: Samples, which were bulk and unsorted, did not allow CD4+ and CD8+ repertoires to be compared.

This CDR3 contains 15 residues. CDR1 is SGHAT and CDR2 is FQNNGV in the germline V gene. Trimming stripped 6 bases from V and 1 base from J, with 13 bases between. V gene TRBV11-2 combines with J gene TRBJ2-1; no clear D. This TCR was sampled from a middle-aged man with primary liver carcinoma and hepatitis B virus infection. Sequencing was carried out using peripheral blood. CDR3 sequence: CASSLFRNSYNEQFF. In DNA form, the CDR3 reads TGTGCCAGCAGTTTGTTTAGGAATTCCTACAATGAGCAGTTCTTC.